What follows are 11 T cell receptor beta chains derived from one specimen sequenced in a study of blood T cell repertoires in COVID-19. The method was immunoSEQ multiplex PCR; TCRdb's version includes in-frame clones alone and lacks a portion of them. The data contain about 100,000 clones, roughly 85% of them singletons. Sequenced sample: peripheral blood. These receptors were collected from a human donor in a cohort sampled during active COVID-19.

The rearrangement uses TRBV6-1 and TRBJ2-1; D unresolved. From germline, CDR1 is MNHNS and CDR2 SASEGT. The CDR3 covers 13 residues. Trimming shortened V by 2 bases and J by 10 bases, and 12 bases separated the two germline ends. CDR3 nucleotides: TGTGCCAGCAGTGAATCCTCCTATTTGGAGCAGTTCTTC. Residues: CASSESSYLEQFF.

The chain carries TRBV7-3 and TRBJ2-2; TRBD2 might be the D (6 bases). The V and J ends lost 4 bases and 5 bases respectively, with 11 bases between them. The V gene's germline CDR1 is SGHTA and CDR2 FQGTGA. The CDR3 sequence is 14 residues long. CDR3 loop: CASSSGSTTGELFF. The DNA of the CDR3 is TGTGCCAGCAGCTCCGGGAGTACAACCGGGGAGCTGTTTTTT. Drawing the rest from reference TRBV7-3 and TRBJ2-2, the complete variable domain is GAGVSQTPSNKVTEKGKYVELRCDPISGHTALYWYRQSLGQGPEFLIYFQGTGAADDSGLPNDRFFAVRPEGSVSTLKIQRTERGDSAVYLCASSSGSTTGELFFGEGSRLTVL.

This chain links TRBV5-1 with TRBJ1-1, with a weak D call TRBD1 (6 bases). The CDR3 length is 14 residues. Per the germline V gene, CDR1 is SGHRS and CDR2 is YFSETQ. The V end was cut by 1 base, the J end by 1 base, with 8 bases between. This chain's CDR3 is CASSLNRANTEAFF. In nucleotides, the CDR3 is TGCGCCAGCAGCTTGAACAGGGCGAACACTGAAGCTTTCTTT.

This chain links TRBV27 with TRBJ2-2, with 10 bases identical to TRBD2. The CDR3 has 15 amino acids. The V and J ends lost 2 bases and 7 bases, in that order; junction bases with no gene match: 4. Germline V gives CDR1 MNHEY, CDR2 SMNVEV (reference sequence). The CDR3 sequence is CASSLQLAGVGELFF. Written as DNA, the CDR3 is TGTGCCAGCAGTTTACAGCTAGCGGGAGTCGGGGAGCTGTTTTTT.

The V and J genes are TRBV7-9 and TRBJ1-3, with 8 positions matching TRBD1. The CDR3 spans 13 residues. Germline lookup yields CDR1 SEHNR and CDR2 FQNEAQ (reference sequence). With 5 bases clipped from V and 10 bases from J, the junction kept 7 bases outside the gene matches. The CDR3 reads CASSPGQGATIYF. CDR3 sequence (DNA): TGTGCCAGCAGCCCCGGACAGGGAGCGACCATATATTTT.

The V call is TRBV19, the J call TRBJ2-3; unclear D gene. CDR1 LNHDA and CDR2 SQIVND come from the germline V gene (reference sequence). The CDR3 spans 16 residues. Deletions cut 3 bases from V and 0 bases from J, with 13 bases between. CDR3 loop: CASSINGGASTDTQYF. As DNA, the CDR3 is TGTGCCAGTAGTATTAACGGCGGTGCTAGCACAGATACGCAGTATTTT.

This rearrangement joins TRBV5-1 to TRBJ2-7; possible D gene TRBD2, 6 bases. Trimming cost V 0 bases and J 0 bases, with 10 bases left between them. This CDR3 contains 15 residues. CDR1 SGHRS and CDR2 YFSETQ come from the germline V gene. The CDR3 is CASSLDAGSSYEQYF. The DNA for the CDR3 is TGCGCCAGCAGCTTGGATGCGGGGTCCTCCTACGAGCAGTACTTC.

The chain joins TRBV5-1 to TRBJ2-1, with 9 bases aligning to TRBD1. The CDR3 sequence is 14 residues long. Germline loops: CDR1 SGHRS, CDR2 YFSETQ. V lost 7 bases, J lost 12 bases, and 14 bases stayed unmatched. The CDR3 region has the DNA TGCGCCAGCTACGACCGGGACAGGGTCCGGCGGCAGTTCTTC. This translates into CASYDRDRVRRQFF.

CDR3 sequence (DNA): TGTGCCAGCAGCTTAGGGGACAGGGAGAGGGAGGAGGGAGAGACCCAGTACTTC. It is translated as CASSLGDREREEGETQYF. The rearrangement uses TRBV11-2 and TRBJ2-5, with TRBD1 identical over 9 bases. This CDR3 has 18 residues. Germline CDR1 and CDR2: SGHAT and FQNNGV. J gave up 4 bases and V 1 base, and 13 bases lay outside the gene matches.

The chain employs TRBV6-6 and TRBJ1-3, with D possibly being TRBD1 (6 bases). Per germline, CDR1 MNHNY and CDR2 SVGAGI (reference sequence). CDR3 size: 16 residues. Trimming pared 2 bases from V and 2 bases from J, leaving 13 bases between. The CDR3: CASSYPTGHAGNTIYF. The CDR3 bases are TGTGCCAGCAGTTACCCCACGGGACACGCTGGAAACACCATATATTTT.

V usage is TRBV2 and J usage is TRBJ2-7; TRBD1 matches 8 bases. The ends lost 3 bases at V and 6 bases at J; junction bases unmatched: 4. Germline values: CDR1 SNHLY, CDR2 FYNNEI. This CDR3 is built from 13 residues. Written as DNA, the CDR3 is TGTGCCAGCAGTGACAGGGGGCGCCTCGAGCAGTACTTC. Translation: CASSDRGRLEQYF.